These T cell receptor beta chains were read from a single sample in a study of sequential checkpoint blockade in melanoma. Using immunoSEQ multiplex PCR, the repertoire was profiled, and TCRdb retains in-frame clones only, with some absent. This table has 9,000 to 10,000 clones, 59% appearing once. Material: CD8+ T cells sorted from blood (inferred from file names), obtained from a patient given nivolumab and ipilimumab in sequence. These TCRs come from a human donor with melanoma. Each CDR3 is given with its conserved first and last residue. Fields, in order: J gene, D gene, V gene, clone size, CDR3 protein, CDR3 DNA. A D gene is named only where the DNA matches it firmly. Clone size is not always given. Where it is, it says once, few, many or a class for expanded clones.

J: TRBJ2-7
D: TRBD2
V: TRBV27
size: NA
CDR3: CASSFLTPGGKYEQYF
DNA: TGTGCCAGCAGTTTTCTAACACCGGGAGGAAAATACGAGCAGTACTTC

J: TRBJ2-1
D: NA
V: TRBV5-1
size: NA
CDR3: CASSFGYGANEQFF
DNA: TGCGCCAGCAGCTTCGGCTATGGGGCGAATGAGCAGTTCTTC

J: TRBJ2-7
D: TRBD1
V: TRBV5-1
size: NA
CDR3: CASSSDRSYEQYF
DNA: TGCGCCAGCAGCTCGGACAGGTCCTACGAGCAGTACTTC

J: TRBJ1-2
D: TRBD1
V: TRBV11-2
size: NA
CDR3: CASSLDLPKLQGLSSYTF
DNA: TGTGCCAGCAGCTTAGATCTTCCCAAATTACAGGGGCTCTCGAGCTACACCTTC

J: TRBJ1-1
D: NA
V: TRBV29-1
size: NA
CDR3: CSVLDTNTEAFF
DNA: TGCAGCGTCCTGGACACGAACACTGAAGCTTTCTTT

J: TRBJ2-3
D: NA
V: TRBV18
size: NA
CDR3: CASSRDSSDTQYF
DNA: TGTGCCAGCTCACGGGACTCCTCAGATACGCAGTATTTT

J: TRBJ1-2
D: NA
V: TRBV9
size: NA
CDR3: CASSVGPRGGLDRGYGYTF
DNA: TGTGCCAGCAGCGTAGGCCCGCGCGGGGGTCTCGATAGAGGGTATGGCTACACCTTC

J: TRBJ2-7
D: NA
V: TRBV19
size: NA
CDR3: CASSIGQSYEQYF
DNA: TGTGCCAGTAGTATCGGACAGTCCTACGAGCAGTACTTC

J: TRBJ2-1
D: NA
V: TRBV5-1
size: once
CDR3: CASSLREADAFYNEQFF
DNA: TGCGCCAGCAGCTTGAGGGAGGCGGACGCCTTTTACAATGAGCAGTTCTTC

J: TRBJ2-3
D: TRBD2
V: TRBV19
size: NA
CDR3: CASSSGGALDTQYF
DNA: TGTGCCAGTAGTAGCGGGGGGGCCTTGGATACGCAGTATTTT

J: TRBJ2-3
D: TRBD1
V: TRBV4-1
size: few
CDR3: CASSQVSTGDPSTDTQYF
DNA: TGCGCCAGCAGCCAAGTGTCGACAGGGGACCCGAGCACAGATACGCAGTATTTT

J: TRBJ1-1
D: TRBD1
V: TRBV19
size: few
CDR3: CASSIDRGQVAFF
DNA: TGTGCCAGTAGTATCGACAGGGGCCAGGTAGCTTTCTTT

J: TRBJ2-5
D: TRBD1
V: TRBV7-9
size: few
CDR3: CASSFGGTGRQETQYF
DNA: TGTGCCAGCAGCTTTGGAGGGACAGGGAGACAAGAGACCCAGTACTTC

J: TRBJ2-1
D: NA
V: TRBV7-2
size: NA
CDR3: CASSLGLGAFYEQFF
DNA: TGTGCCAGCAGCTTAGGTCTGGGGGCGTTCTATGAGCAGTTCTTC

J: TRBJ2-3
D: NA
V: TRBV6-4
size: NA
CDR3: CASSDSGEADTQYF
DNA: TGTGCCAGCAGTGACTCTGGAGAGGCAGATACGCAGTATTTT

J: TRBJ2-7
D: TRBD2
V: TRBV6-5
size: NA
CDR3: CASSLAGGSSYEQYF
DNA: TGTGCCAGCAGTTTAGCGGGGGGGAGCTCCTACGAGCAGTACTTC

J: TRBJ1-1
D: NA
V: TRBV18
size: NA
CDR3: CASSPGLGNTEAFF
DNA: TGTGCCAGCTCACCCGGACTGGGGAACACTGAAGCTTTCTTT

J: TRBJ1-4
D: TRBD1
V: TRBV4-3
size: NA
CDR3: CASSQTGGLEKLFF
DNA: TGCGCCAGCAGCCAAACAGGGGGCTTGGAAAAACTGTTTTTT

J: TRBJ2-7
D: TRBD2
V: TRBV10-3
size: NA
CDR3: CASSLAGGSSYEQYF
DNA: TGTGCCAGCAGTTTAGCGGGGGGGAGCTCCTACGAGCAGTACTTC

J: TRBJ2-3
D: NA
V: TRBV10-2
size: NA
CDR3: CASMRDTQYF
DNA: TGCGCCAGCATGAGGGATACGCAGTATTTT

J: TRBJ2-7
D: TRBD1
V: TRBV7-2
size: NA
CDR3: CASSLGPGGYEQYF
DNA: TGTGCCAGCAGCTTAGGGCCAGGGGGCTACGAGCAGTACTTC

J: TRBJ2-4
D: TRBD1
V: TRBV5-1
size: NA
CDR3: CASSLGQGAYIQYF
DNA: TGCGCCAGCAGCCTGGGACAGGGGGCATACATTCAGTACTTC

J: TRBJ1-4
D: TRBD1
V: TRBV7-9
size: NA
CDR3: CASSGRHRGRDEKLFF
DNA: TGTGCCAGCAGCGGCAGACACAGGGGGAGGGATGAAAAACTGTTTTTT

J: TRBJ2-7
D: NA
V: TRBV6-6
size: NA
CDR3: CASRLPDLYEQYF
DNA: TGTGCCAGCAGGTTACCGGACTTATACGAGCAGTACTTC

J: TRBJ2-5
D: NA
V: TRBV7-8
size: NA
CDR3: CASSVPGPPGETQYF
DNA: TGTGCCAGCAGCGTCCCCGGGCCCCCGGGGGAGACCCAGTACTTC

J: TRBJ2-5
D: TRBD2
V: TRBV7-9
size: NA
CDR3: CASSLVGGGAAETQYF
DNA: TGTGCCAGCAGCTTAGTTGGCGGGGGGGCCGCGGAGACCCAGTACTTC

J: TRBJ2-4
D: TRBD1
V: TRBV4-1
size: NA
CDR3: CASSQASSGGVGLAKNIQYF
DNA: TGCGCCAGCAGCCAAGCATCGTCAGGGGGCGTGGGCCTAGCCAAAAACATTCAGTACTTC

J: TRBJ1-4
D: TRBD1
V: TRBV5-1
size: medium-sized
CDR3: CASSLGGTDNEKLFF
DNA: TGCGCCAGCAGCCTGGGCGGGACAGATAATGAAAAACTGTTTTTT

J: TRBJ2-5
D: TRBD1
V: TRBV4-1
size: NA
CDR3: CASSLRPGTGGEETQYF
DNA: TGCGCCAGCAGCCTACGTCCCGGGACAGGGGGCGAAGAGACCCAGTACTTC

J: TRBJ2-1
D: TRBD2
V: TRBV7-4
size: few
CDR3: CASSLSGGAAEQFF
DNA: TGTGCCAGCAGCTTAAGCGGGGGGGCAGCTGAGCAGTTCTTC

J: TRBJ2-1
D: TRBD2
V: TRBV2
size: NA
CDR3: CAGGGLVNEQFF
DNA: TGTGCTGGCGGGGGGTTGGTCAATGAGCAGTTCTTC

J: TRBJ1-6
D: TRBD1
V: TRBV11-1
size: NA
CDR3: CASSHGQGARNSPLHF
DNA: TGTGCCAGCAGTCATGGACAGGGGGCGAGGAATTCACCCCTCCACTTT

J: TRBJ2-7
D: TRBD1
V: TRBV11-2
size: once
CDR3: CASSLRQGEGYEQYF
DNA: TGTGCCAGCAGCTTAAGGCAGGGGGAAGGCTACGAGCAGTACTTC

J: TRBJ2-7
D: TRBD1
V: TRBV4-3
size: NA
CDR3: CASSQDRRQGAIEQYF
DNA: TGCGCCAGCAGCCAAGATCGGAGGCAGGGGGCTATCGAGCAGTACTTC

J: TRBJ1-5
D: NA
V: TRBV7-9
size: NA
CDR3: CASSADGNSNQPQHF
DNA: TGTGCCAGCAGCGCCGACGGGAATAGCAATCAGCCCCAGCATTTT

J: TRBJ1-1
D: NA
V: TRBV21-1
size: once
CDR3: CASSHRGMAEAFF
DNA: TGTGCCAGCAGCCACAGGGGCATGGCTGAAGCTTTCTTT

J: TRBJ2-3
D: NA
V: TRBV28
size: few
CDR3: CASSSLSDTQYF
DNA: TGTGCCAGCAGTTCCCTATCGGATACGCAGTATTTT

J: TRBJ1-1
D: NA
V: TRBV2
size: few
CDR3: CASSEVGGNTEAFF
DNA: TGTGCCAGCAGTGAAGTCGGCGGGAACACTGAAGCTTTCTTT

J: TRBJ1-2
D: NA
V: TRBV18
size: NA
CDR3: CASSTGEEGYTF
DNA: TGTGCCAGCTCTACCGGGGAGGAAGGCTACACCTTC

J: TRBJ1-2
D: NA
V: TRBV9
size: NA
CDR3: CASSVENRDHGYTF
DNA: TGTGCCAGCAGCGTAGAAAACAGGGACCATGGCTACACCTTC

J: TRBJ1-2
D: NA
V: TRBV6-5
size: once
CDR3: CASSPGFVYGYTF
DNA: TGTGCCAGCAGTCCAGGGTTTGTCTATGGCTACACCTTC

J: TRBJ2-7
D: NA
V: TRBV7-9
size: NA
CDR3: CASSGRGRDYEQYF
DNA: TGTGCCAGCAGCGGTAGGGGCAGGGACTACGAGCAGTACTTC

J: TRBJ2-1
D: NA
V: TRBV29-1
size: NA
CDR3: CSVVIPSYNEQFF
DNA: TGCAGCGTTGTTATCCCCTCGTACAATGAGCAGTTCTTC

J: TRBJ2-1
D: NA
V: TRBV11-2
size: NA
CDR3: CASSEVRLDEQFF
DNA: TGTGCCAGCAGCGAAGTCAGGCTGGATGAGCAGTTCTTC

J: TRBJ1-5
D: TRBD1
V: TRBV19
size: NA
CDR3: CASSIVGQGAFQPQHF
DNA: TGTGCCAGTAGTATAGTGGGACAGGGGGCTTTCCAGCCCCAGCATTTT

J: TRBJ2-2
D: TRBD2
V: TRBV29-1
size: NA
CDR3: CSVVSREGTGELFF
DNA: TGCAGCGTTGTATCCAGGGAGGGCACCGGGGAGCTGTTTTTT

J: TRBJ2-5
D: TRBD2
V: TRBV7-9
size: few
CDR3: CASSFSGGGETQYF
DNA: TGTGCCAGCAGCTTTAGCGGGGGTGGAGAGACCCAGTACTTC

J: TRBJ1-1
D: NA
V: TRBV27
size: NA
CDR3: CASSLAGRTNTEAFF
DNA: TGTGCCAGCAGTTTAGCGGGGAGAACGAACACTGAAGCTTTCTTT

J: TRBJ2-1
D: NA
V: TRBV7-9
size: NA
CDR3: CASSSVLFPYNEQFF
DNA: TGTGCCAGCAGCTCAGTATTATTCCCCTACAATGAGCAGTTCTTC

J: TRBJ2-7
D: TRBD1
V: TRBV4-1
size: NA
CDR3: CASSQLGGESSYEQYF
DNA: TGCGCCAGCAGCCAGTTAGGGGGCGAATCCTCCTACGAGCAGTACTTC

J: TRBJ2-3
D: TRBD1
V: TRBV4-1
size: few
CDR3: CASSQRTGGTDTQYF
DNA: TGCGCCAGCAGCCAACGAACAGGGGGCACAGATACGCAGTATTTT